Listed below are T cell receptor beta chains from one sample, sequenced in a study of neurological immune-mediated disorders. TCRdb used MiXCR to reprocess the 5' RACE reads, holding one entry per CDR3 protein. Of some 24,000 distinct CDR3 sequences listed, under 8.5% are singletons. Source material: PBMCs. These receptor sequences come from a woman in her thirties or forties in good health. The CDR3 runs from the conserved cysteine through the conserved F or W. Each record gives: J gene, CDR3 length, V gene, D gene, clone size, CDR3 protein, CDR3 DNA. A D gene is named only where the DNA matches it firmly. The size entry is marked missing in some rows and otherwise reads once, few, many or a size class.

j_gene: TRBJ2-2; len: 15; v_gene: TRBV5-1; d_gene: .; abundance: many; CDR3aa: CASSFPRTNTGELFF; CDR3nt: TGCGCCAGCAGCTTCCCGCGCACGAACACCGGGGAGCTGTTTTTT
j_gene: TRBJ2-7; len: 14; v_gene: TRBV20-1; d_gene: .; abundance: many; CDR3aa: CSAPQDSLFYEQYF; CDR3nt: TGCAGTGCCCCTCAGGACAGCTTATTCTACGAGCAGTACTTC
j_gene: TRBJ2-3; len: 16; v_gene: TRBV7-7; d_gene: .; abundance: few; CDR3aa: CASSLGRSERTDTQYF; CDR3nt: TGTGCCAGCAGCTTAGGTAGGAGTGAACGCACAGATACGCAGTATTTT
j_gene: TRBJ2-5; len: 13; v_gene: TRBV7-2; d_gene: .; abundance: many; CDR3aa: CASSFFGAETQYF; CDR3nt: TGTGCCAGCAGCTTTTTTGGGGCGGAGACCCAGTACTTC
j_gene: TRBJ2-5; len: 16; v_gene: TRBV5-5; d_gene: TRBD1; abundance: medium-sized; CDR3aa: CASSSPHQTGSETQYF; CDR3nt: TGTGCCAGCAGCTCCCCACACCAGACAGGGAGTGAGACCCAGTACTTC
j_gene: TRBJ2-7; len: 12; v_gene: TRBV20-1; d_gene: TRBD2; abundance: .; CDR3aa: CSASGRLYEQYF; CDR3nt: TGCAGTGCCAGCGGGAGGCTCTACGAGCAGTACTTC
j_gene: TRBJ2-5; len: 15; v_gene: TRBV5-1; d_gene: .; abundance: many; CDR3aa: CASSLGPGSGETQYF; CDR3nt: TGCGCCAGCAGCTTGGGTCCAGGCTCGGGGGAGACCCAGTACTTC
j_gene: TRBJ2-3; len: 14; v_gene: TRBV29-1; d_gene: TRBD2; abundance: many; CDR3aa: CSVTRRGGTDTQYF; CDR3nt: TGCAGCGTTACCCGACGGGGGGGAACAGATACGCAGTATTTT
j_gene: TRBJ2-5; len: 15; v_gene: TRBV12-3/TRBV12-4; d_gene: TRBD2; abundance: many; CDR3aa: CASSDRDYPQETQYF; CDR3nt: TGTGCCAGCAGCGACCGGGACTACCCACAAGAGACCCAGTACTTC
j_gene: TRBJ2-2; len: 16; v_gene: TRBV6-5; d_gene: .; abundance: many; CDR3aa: CASSLQTVVGAGELFF; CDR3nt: TGTGCCAGCAGTCTCCAAACGGTGGTTGGAGCCGGGGAGCTGTTTTTT
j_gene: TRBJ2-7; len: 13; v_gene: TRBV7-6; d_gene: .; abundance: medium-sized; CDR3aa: CASSLGGPYEQYF; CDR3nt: TGTGCCAGCAGCTTGGGCGGGCCCTACGAGCAGTACTTC
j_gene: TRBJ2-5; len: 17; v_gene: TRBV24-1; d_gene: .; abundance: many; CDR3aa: CATSEPGRKPWQETQYF; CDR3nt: TGTGCCACCAGTGAACCAGGGCGAAAACCCTGGCAAGAGACCCAGTACTTC
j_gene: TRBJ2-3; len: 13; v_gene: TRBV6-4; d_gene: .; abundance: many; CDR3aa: CASSDGSTDTQYF; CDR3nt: TGTGCCAGCAGTGACGGGAGCACAGATACGCAGTATTTT
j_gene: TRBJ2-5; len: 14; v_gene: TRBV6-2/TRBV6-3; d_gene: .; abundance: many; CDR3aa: CASSETGGVETQYF; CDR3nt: TGTGCCAGCAGTGAGACAGGAGGTGTAGAGACCCAGTACTTC
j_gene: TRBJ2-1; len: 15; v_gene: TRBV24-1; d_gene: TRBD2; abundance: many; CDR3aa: CATSDRLAVYNEQFF; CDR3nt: TGTGCCACCAGTGACCGACTAGCGGTGTACAATGAGCAGTTCTTC